This T cell receptor beta chain was sequenced for a study of blood T cell repertoires in COVID-19. Data came from immunoSEQ multiplex PCR; TCRdb stores just in-frame clones and leaves some out. There are 150,000 or so clones in the sample; around nine tenths occur only once, and around 5% lies in the top ten. Germline lookup yields CDR1 MGHDK and CDR2 SYGVNS. This CDR3 is built from 14 residues. Trimming cost V 1 base and J 1 base, with 7 bases left between them. This clone occurred once. The V call is TRBV25-1, the J call TRBJ1-1; perhaps TRBD1 as D (5 bases). Sequencing was carried out using peripheral blood. The source of this sequence is a human donor in a cohort sampled during active COVID-19. CDR3 DNA: TGTGCCAGCAGTGAATGGGGCAGGAACACTGAAGCTTTCTTT. The encoded protein is CASSEWGRNTEAFF. Drawing the rest from reference TRBV25-1 and TRBJ1-1, the complete variable domain is EADIYQTPRYLVIGTGKKITLECSQTMGHDKMYWYQQDPGMELHLIHYSYGVNSTEKGDLSSESTVSRIRTEHFPLTLESARPSHTSQYLCASSEWGRNTEAFFGQGTRLTVV.